These 16 T cell receptor beta chains were sequenced from one sample in a study of blood T cell repertoires in COVID-19. Data came from immunoSEQ multiplex PCR; TCRdb stores just in-frame clones and leaves some out. The profile shows nearly 70,000 clones, about 91% of them singletons. Specimen: peripheral blood. The receptors were gathered from a woman in her seventies with acute or convalescent COVID-19.

This clone was seen just once. The V gene is TRBV18, the J gene TRBJ1-3, with 9 positions matching TRBD1. J gave up 3 bases and V 3 bases, and 0 bases lay outside the gene matches. This CDR3 contains 14 residues. The germline gives CDR1 KGHSH, CDR2 LQKENI. The CDR3 loop is CASSPGQGGNTIYF. CDR3 coding DNA: TGTGCCAGCTCACCGGGACAGGGTGGAAACACCATATATTTT.

The chain links TRBV6-6 to TRBJ1-2, with 10 positions matching TRBD1. Germline V gives CDR1 MNHNY, CDR2 SVGAGI (reference sequence). V gave up 8 bases and J gave up 6 bases; unmatched junction bases: 9. This CDR3 has 14 residues. CDR3 in amino acids: CASCRSGTGDGYTF. CDR3 DNA sequence: TGTGCCAGCTGTCGATCAGGGACAGGGGATGGCTACACCTTC.

The rearrangement uses TRBV19 and TRBJ1-5; D may be TRBD1 (5 bases). The CDR3 covers 15 residues. CDR1 LNHDA and CDR2 SQIVND come from the germline V gene (reference sequence). The V end lost 5 bases, the J end lost 4 bases, and 15 bases lay between the germline ends. The CDR3 DNA is TGTGCCAGTAGTGTCTGGGTGAAGGGGAATCAGCCCCAGCATTTT. Translation: CASSVWVKGNQPQHF. Variable domain in full (rest from reference TRBV19 and TRBJ1-5): DGGITQSPKYLFRKEGQNVTLSCEQNLNHDAMYWYRQDPGQGLRLIYYSQIVNDFQKGDIAEGYSVSREKKESFPLTVTSAQKNPTAFYLCASSVWVKGNQPQHFGDGTRLSIL.

The V call is TRBV30, the J call TRBJ1-1; D might be TRBD1 (5 bases). From germline, CDR1 is GTSNPN and CDR2 SVGIG (reference sequence). There are 12 residues in the CDR3. V was shortened by 0 bases and J by 10 bases, with 12 bases between the two germline ends. The CDR3 coding sequence is TGTGCCTGGAGTGTACGCAGGGAAGGAGCTTTCTTT. This translates into CAWSVRREGAFF.

Only a few counts were recorded for this clone. V is TRBV25-1 and J is TRBJ1-1; D call uncertain. Trimming left V 1 base short and J 1 base short, with 4 bases between. The germline CDR1 and CDR2 sequences are MGHDK and SYGVNS. This CDR3 spans 13 amino acids. CDR3 nucleotides: TGTGCCAGCAGTGAATCTAGGAACACTGAAGCTTTCTTT. This codes for CASSESRNTEAFF.

The gene calls are TRBV30 and TRBJ2-1; tentatively, D is TRBD2 (6 bases). The CDR3 totals 15 residues. CDR1 is GTSNPN and CDR2 is SVGIG in the germline V gene (reference sequence). V was trimmed by 2 bases and J by 1 base, leaving 12 bases between them. The CDR3 DNA sequence: TGTGCCTGGAGTCCCGGGGGTAGTTCCTACAATGAGCAGTTCTTC. Its protein product is CAWSPGGSSYNEQFF. Drawing the rest from reference TRBV30 and TRBJ2-1, the complete variable domain is SQTIHQWPATLVQPVGSPLSLECTVEGTSNPNLYWYRQAAGRGLQLLFYSVGIGQISSEVPQNLSASRPQDRQFILSSKKLLLSDSGFYLCAWSPGGSSYNEQFFGPGTRLTVL.

The chain uses TRBV13 and TRBJ2-7, with D unclear. The CDR3 is 14 residues long. V was trimmed by 1 base and J by 1 base, leaving 8 bases between them. Germline V gives CDR1 PRHDT, CDR2 FYEKMQ (reference sequence). CDR3: CASSLESVSYEQYF. The CDR3 bases are TGTGCCAGCAGCTTAGAATCCGTATCCTACGAGCAGTACTTC. The full variable domain, with the rest looked up from reference TRBV13 and TRBJ2-7, is AAGVIQSPRHLIKEKRETATLKCYPIPRHDTVYWYQQGPGQDPQFLISFYEKMQSDKGSIPDRFSAQQFSDYHSELNMSSLELGDSALYFCASSLESVSYEQYFGPGTRLTVT.

The rearrangement links TRBV4-2 to TRBJ2-7; TRBD1 might be the D (6 bases). The germline CDR1 and CDR2 sequences are LGHNA and YNFKEQ. V was pared by 0 bases and J by 3 bases, with 12 bases between. The CDR3 is 15 amino acids. CDR3 sequence reads: CASSQDPDSFYEQYF. The CDR3 DNA reads TGTGCCAGCAGCCAAGACCCGGACAGTTTCTACGAGCAGTACTTC.

The chain joins TRBV27 to TRBJ1-6; D is possibly TRBD1 (5 bases). Germline CDR1 is MNHEY and CDR2 is SMNVEV (reference sequence). Between the trimmed V and J ends, which lost 4 bases and 11 bases, there was a span of 24 bases. The CDR3 covers 17 residues. CDR3 DNA: TGTGCCAGCAGTTCATCCTCCCCATGGGGGGTGATGGCACCCCTCCACTTT. Translation gives CASSSSSPWGVMAPLHF.

The chain is built from TRBV6-1 and TRBJ1-2; D unresolved. This CDR3 has 17 amino acids. The ends were cut back, 1 base at V and 8 bases at J, with 23 bases in the middle. The germline gives CDR1 MNHNS, CDR2 SASEGT. CDR3 in amino acids: CASSEGRGFSVWYGYTF. The CDR3 DNA reads as TGTGCCAGCAGTGAAGGAAGAGGGTTCAGCGTATGGTACGGCTACACCTTC.

The chain links TRBV6-5 to TRBJ1-1, with D possibly matching TRBD1 (6 bases). Germline V gene sequence: CDR1 MNHEY, CDR2 SVGAGI. With 4 bases removed from V and 5 bases from J, the gap between germline ends came to 14 bases. The CDR3 has 14 amino acids. Here the CDR3 DNA reads TGTGCCAGCAGTTCAGACAGGTCGACGACTGAAGCTTTCTTT. Translating it yields CASSSDRSTTEAFF.

The J gene is TRBJ1-5, the V gene TRBV28, with D unclear. Trimming shortened V by 5 bases and J by 7 bases, and 3 bases separated the two germline ends. CDR1 is MDHEN and CDR2 is SYDVKM in the germline V gene. The CDR3 is 10 amino acids. The CDR3 region has the DNA TGTGCCAGCAGTCAACAGCCCCAGCATTTT. Translation gives CASSQQPQHF.

This sequence joins TRBV7-2 and TRBJ2-7, with D perhaps matching TRBD2 (5 bases). Germline V CDR1 and CDR2: SGHTA, FQGNSA. V was cut by 1 base and J by 4 bases, with 11 bases left in between. The CDR3 is made up of 14 amino acids. In nucleotides, the CDR3 is TGTGCCAGCAGCTTAGTGAGTAGCGCGTACGAGCAGTACTTC. This gives the protein CASSLVSSAYEQYF.

V usage is TRBV7-9 and J usage is TRBJ1-2; D is unresolved. Germline lookup yields CDR1 SEHNR and CDR2 FQNEAQ (reference sequence). CDR3 length: 14 amino acids. V dropped 1 base and J dropped 6 bases, with 12 bases sitting between them. In DNA, the CDR3 is TGTGCCAGCAGCTTAGTGGTGGCTTCAGATGGCTACACCTTC. It specifies CASSLVVASDGYTF.

This clone has only a few counts. This chain joins TRBV23-1 and TRBJ1-5; 7 bases line up with TRBD1. TRBV23-1 is reported as an ORF; its role is uncertain. CDR3 length equals 18 residues. V was clipped by 7 bases and J by 3 bases; unmatched bases: 18. The CDR3 nucleotides are TGCGCCAGCAACCTGGAGCCCAGGGGGTGGTTGGACAATCAGCCCCAGCATTTT. Protein product: CASNLEPRGWLDNQPQHF.

This clone is a singleton in its sample. This rearrangement joins TRBV29-1 to TRBJ2-3; TRBD1 matches 7 bases. The trim removed 3 bases at V and 2 bases at J, leaving 8 bases unmatched. CDR1 is SQVTM and CDR2 is ANQGSEA in the germline V gene. This CDR3 region has 15 residues. CDR3 protein: CSVDRLGTDTDTQYF. CDR3 DNA sequence: TGCAGCGTTGATCGCCTCGGGACAGACACAGATACGCAGTATTTT.